This record looks at one TCR beta chain sequence and its context. The data derive from a study of blood T cell repertoires in COVID-19. Study-level information: Acute and convalescent COVID-19 specimens originated in the United States, Italy and Spain. The analysed material was cDNA or gDNA that came from T cells, B-cell-depleted T cells, or PBMCs.

CDR1 SGDLS and CDR2 YYNGEE come from the germline V gene. The CDR3 totals 15 residues. V lost 4 bases to trimming and J lost 0 bases, with 12 bases between them. Repertoires were generated with immunoSEQ multiplex PCR, while TCRdb's copy carries only in-frame clones and drops some. The sample carries about 220,000 clones, around three quarters recorded once. Sequenced input: peripheral blood. This chain links TRBV9 with TRBJ2-3, with D perhaps matching TRBD2 (5 bases). This receptor was obtained from a woman in her 70s with acute or convalescent COVID-19. CDR3 DNA sequence: TGTGCCAGCAGCCGATACGGGGTAAGCACAGATACGCAGTATTTT. Translated: CASSRYGVSTDTQYF.